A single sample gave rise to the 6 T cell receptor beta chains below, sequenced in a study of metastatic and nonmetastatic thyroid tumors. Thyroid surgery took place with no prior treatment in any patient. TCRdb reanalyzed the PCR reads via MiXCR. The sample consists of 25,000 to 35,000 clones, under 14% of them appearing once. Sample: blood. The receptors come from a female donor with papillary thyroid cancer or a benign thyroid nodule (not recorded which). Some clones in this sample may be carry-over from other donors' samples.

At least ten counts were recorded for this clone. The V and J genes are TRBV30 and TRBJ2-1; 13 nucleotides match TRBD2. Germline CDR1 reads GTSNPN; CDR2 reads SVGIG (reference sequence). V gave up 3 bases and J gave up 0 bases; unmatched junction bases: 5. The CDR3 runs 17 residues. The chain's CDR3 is CAWSPGLAGSSYNEQFF. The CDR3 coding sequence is TGTGCCTGGAGCCCGGGACTAGCGGGAAGCTCCTACAATGAGCAGTTCTTC.

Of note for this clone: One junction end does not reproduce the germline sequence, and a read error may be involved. In DNA form, the CDR3 reads TGTGCCGGCAGACCACAGGGTTGGAGTACTGAAGCTTTCTTT. Protein: CAGRPQGWSTEAFF. The V and J genes are TRBV6-2 or TRBV6-3 and TRBJ1-1; D may be TRBD1 (6 bases). Germline loops: CDR1 MNHEY, CDR2 SVGEGT. The CDR3 totals 14 residues.

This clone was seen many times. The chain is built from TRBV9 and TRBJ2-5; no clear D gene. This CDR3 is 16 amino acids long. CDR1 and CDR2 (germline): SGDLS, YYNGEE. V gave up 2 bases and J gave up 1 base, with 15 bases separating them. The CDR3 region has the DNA TGTGCCAGCAGCGTTAGTGTACCGGCAGCCCAAGAGACCCAGTACTTC. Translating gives CASSVSVPAAQETQYF.

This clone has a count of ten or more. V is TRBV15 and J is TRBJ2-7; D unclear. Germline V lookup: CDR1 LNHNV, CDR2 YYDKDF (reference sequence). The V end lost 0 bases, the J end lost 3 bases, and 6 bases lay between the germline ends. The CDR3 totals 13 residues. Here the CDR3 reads CATSRDPNYEQYF. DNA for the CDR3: TGTGCCACCAGCAGAGATCCTAACTACGAGCAGTACTTC.

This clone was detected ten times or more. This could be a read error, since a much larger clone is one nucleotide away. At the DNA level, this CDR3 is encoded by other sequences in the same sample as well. The CDR3 DNA reads as TGCGCCAGCAGTTTAGGGGCAGAGGAAAAACTGTTTTTT. Residues: CASSLGAEEKLFF. The V and J genes are TRBV27 and TRBJ1-4; possibly TRBD1 for D (5 bases). Per germline, CDR1 MNHEY and CDR2 SMNVEV (reference sequence). The CDR3 totals 13 residues.

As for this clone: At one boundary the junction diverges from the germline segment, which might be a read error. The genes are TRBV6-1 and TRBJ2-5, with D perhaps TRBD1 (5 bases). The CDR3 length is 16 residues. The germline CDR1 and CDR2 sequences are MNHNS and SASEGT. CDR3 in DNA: TGTGTCAGCAGTGAAGGGGTACCGGTAGCCCAAGAGACCCAGTACTTC. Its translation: CVSSEGVPVAQETQYF.